This T cell receptor (beta chain) was identified during a study of beta chain features in type 1 diabetes. General study points: A closer apparent resemblance between naive, central memory and Treg TCRB repertoires was seen in patients than in healthy donors.

The investigators reverse transcribed all of the isolated RNA, so they sequenced expressed TCRB transcripts. TCRdb keeps only in-frame clones here, not all; method: immunoSEQ multiplex PCR. This sample yields 600,000 to 650,000 clones, of which about 14% are seen a single time; about 0.087% belongs to the top ten. Heparinised blood was drawn once per donor, averaging approximately 0.12 L. This clone was detected a few times. Its cognate antigen is unknown. The CDR3 contains 12 residues. Trimming left V 4 bases short and J 6 bases short, with 8 bases between. Germline V lookup: CDR1 SGHRS, CDR2 YFSETQ. The chain uses TRBV5-1 and TRBJ2-1; D not resolved. The sample was naive CD4+ T cells from blood. This clonotype was obtained from a man between 18 and 29 years old in good health. The CDR3 region has the DNA TGCGCCAGCAGCGAAAACAGCAATGAGCAGTTCTTC. This gives the protein CASSENSNEQFF.